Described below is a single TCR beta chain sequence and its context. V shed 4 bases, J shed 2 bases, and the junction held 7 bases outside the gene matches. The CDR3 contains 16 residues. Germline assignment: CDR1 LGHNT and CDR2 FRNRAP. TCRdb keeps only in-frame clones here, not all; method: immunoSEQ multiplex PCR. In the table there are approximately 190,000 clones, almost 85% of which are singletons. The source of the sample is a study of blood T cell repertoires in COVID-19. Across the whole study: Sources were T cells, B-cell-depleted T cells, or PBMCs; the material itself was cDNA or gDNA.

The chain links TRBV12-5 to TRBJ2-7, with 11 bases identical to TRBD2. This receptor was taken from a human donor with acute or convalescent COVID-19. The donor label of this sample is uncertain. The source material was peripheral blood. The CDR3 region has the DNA TGTGCTAGTGGTTCCCGACTAGCGGGATGGACCTACGAGCAGTACTTC. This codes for CASGSRLAGWTYEQYF.